These 32 T cell receptor beta chains share one sample of origin, sequenced in a study of blood T cell repertoires in COVID-19. Assay used: immunoSEQ multiplex PCR; TCRdb lists only in-frame clones, some missing. The profile covers a few hundred thousand clones, with 85% to 90% appearing a single time and 1% to 1.3% taken by the ten largest. Sequencing used PBMCs or T cells enriched from blood (not recorded which). These receptors were obtained from a man aged 30 to 45 who had recovered from COVID-19.

The chain has TRBV7-9 and TRBJ2-2; TRBD2 matches 10 bases. The ends lost 5 bases at V and 4 bases at J; junction bases unmatched: 10. From germline, CDR1 is SEHNR and CDR2 FQNEAQ (reference sequence). The CDR3 loop spans 17 amino acids. In nucleotides, the CDR3 is TGTGCCAGCAGCATTAAAACTAGCGGGACGGGCACCGGGGAGCTGTTTTTT. Amino acids: CASSIKTSGTGTGELFF. Together with reference TRBV7-9 and TRBJ2-2, the CDR3 gives the full variable domain: DTGVSQNPRHKITKRGQNVTFRCDPISEHNRLYWYRQTLGQGPEFLTYFQNEAQLEKSRLLSDRFSAERPKGSFSTLEIQRTEQGDSAMYLCASSIKTSGTGTGELFFGEGSRLTVL.

Notes on this clone: Mismatch with germline at one junction end may stem from a read error. V gene TRBV5-3 combines with J gene TRBJ2-1; TRBD2 agrees at 7 bases. TRBV5-3 is designated an ORF whose function remains uncertain. This CDR3 contains 18 residues. CDR3 in amino acids: CVRSCGEGGLSSYNEQFF. The CDR3 DNA sequence: TGTGTCAGAAGCTGCGGGGAGGGCGGCCTGAGCTCCTACAATGAGCAGTTCTTC.

The chain employs TRBV4-1 and TRBJ1-5; a weak D match, TRBD1 (5 bases). CDR1 and CDR2 (germline): MGHRA, YSYEKL. The CDR3 has 16 amino acids. Trimming removed 1 base at V and 2 bases at J, with 12 bases between. The CDR3 spells CASSQVLGEGNQPQHF. CDR3 DNA: TGCGCCAGCAGCCAAGTTCTGGGGGAGGGCAATCAGCCCCAGCATTTT.

V is TRBV7-8 and J is TRBJ1-2; TRBD1 matches 8 bases. Germline V gene data show CDR1 as SGHVS and CDR2 as FQNEAQ. The CDR3 consists of 16 residues. V lost 5 bases, J lost 5 bases, and 13 bases stayed unmatched. CDR3 region: CASSNTPDRARYGYTF. The CDR3 coding sequence is TGTGCCAGCAGCAACACCCCGGACAGGGCCCGATATGGCTACACCTTC.

The chain employs TRBV25-1 and TRBJ1-2, with D possibly being TRBD1 (5 bases). V was cut by 2 bases and J by 4 bases, with 14 bases left in between. The V gene's germline CDR1 is MGHDK and CDR2 SYGVNS. This CDR3 has 15 amino acids. CDR3 sequence reads: CASSERGRKVYGYTF. The DNA for the CDR3 is TGTGCCAGCAGTGAAAGGGGCAGGAAAGTCTATGGCTACACCTTC.

The chain has TRBV7-9 and TRBJ1-5; the match to TRBD1 covers 9 bases. Germline CDR1 reads SEHNR; CDR2 reads FQNEAQ (reference sequence). V was pared by 5 bases and J by 5 bases, with 13 bases of the junction left unmatched. The CDR3 is 17 residues long. Here the CDR3 reads CASSLTSTGGFHQPQHF. CDR3 nucleotides: TGTGCCAGCAGCCTTACTTCTACAGGGGGCTTTCATCAGCCCCAGCATTTT. Looking up the rest from reference TRBV7-9 and TRBJ1-5 gives the full variable domain: DTGVSQNPRHKITKRGQNVTFRCDPISEHNRLYWYRQTLGQGPEFLTYFQNEAQLEKSRLLSDRFSAERPKGSFSTLEIQRTEQGDSAMYLCASSLTSTGGFHQPQHFGDGTRLSIL.

This chain connects TRBV18 to TRBJ2-7, with 11 positions matching TRBD1. V gave up 3 bases and J gave up 5 bases; unmatched junction bases: 9. Germline-derived CDR1 and CDR2 are KGHSH and LQKENI. The CDR3 is 16 residues long. CDR3 in amino acids: CASSPPGQGVFHEQYF. The CDR3 coding sequence is TGTGCCAGCTCACCCCCGGGACAGGGGGTGTTCCACGAGCAGTACTTC.

This chain links TRBV5-1 with TRBJ1-5, with unresolved D. V lost 2 bases and J lost 0, with 9 bases in between. Germline V lookup: CDR1 SGHRS, CDR2 YFSETQ. The CDR3 extends over 15 amino acids. This CDR3 is CASSFDGYSNQPQHF. The CDR3 nucleotides are TGCGCCAGCAGCTTCGACGGGTATAGCAATCAGCCCCAGCATTTT.

The V call is TRBV7-9, the J call TRBJ1-1; D is perhaps TRBD1 (6 bases). The CDR3 spans 14 residues. From germline, CDR1 is SEHNR and CDR2 FQNEAQ (reference sequence). Trimming removed 2 bases at V and 4 bases at J, with 11 bases between. The CDR3 reads CASSLSQGTTEAFF. Here the CDR3 DNA reads TGTGCCAGCAGCTTATCTCAGGGGACCACTGAAGCTTTCTTT.

CDR3 loop: CASSPLGDQPQHF. The CDR3 nucleotides read TGTGCCAGCAGCCCCCTCGGGGATCAGCCCCAGCATTTT. The chain has TRBV3-1 (or the pseudogene TRBV3-2) and TRBJ1-5; D uncertain. This CDR3 is 13 amino acids long. V was cut by 4 bases and J by 5 bases, with 9 bases left in between. Germline V gene data show CDR1 as LGHDT and CDR2 as YNNKEL (reference sequence).

The CDR3 coding sequence is TGTGCCAGCAGCCAAGGGGGACCTTACGAGCAGTACTTC. Protein: CASSQGGPYEQYF. This rearrangement joins TRBV7-8 to TRBJ2-7, with a tentative D call TRBD1 (6 bases). Germline lookup yields CDR1 SGHVS and CDR2 FQNEAQ. This CDR3 comprises 13 residues. V was trimmed by 5 bases and J by 4 bases, leaving 12 bases between them.

The J gene is TRBJ2-7, the V gene TRBV5-1; 8 bases agree with TRBD1. Germline-derived CDR1 and CDR2 are SGHRS and YFSETQ. With 0 bases clipped from V and 4 bases from J, the junction kept 6 bases outside the gene matches. The CDR3 has 15 amino acids. Here the CDR3 reads CASSLAQGARYEQYF. The CDR3 region has the DNA TGCGCCAGCAGCTTGGCGCAGGGGGCGCGGTACGAGCAGTACTTC.

V is TRBV3-1 (or the pseudogene TRBV3-2) and J is TRBJ1-1, with D possibly TRBD1 on 6 matching bases. The CDR3 length is 16 residues. Germline V gene data show CDR1 as LGHDT and CDR2 as YNNKEL (reference sequence). The ends were cut back, 1 base at V and 3 bases at J, with 15 bases in the middle. The CDR3 region is CASSQVGGDWYTEAFF. The CDR3 bases are TGTGCCAGCAGCCAAGTAGGGGGGGATTGGTACACTGAAGCTTTCTTT.

The rearrangement joins TRBV28 to TRBJ2-3; no reliable D call. CDR3 size: 14 residues. Germline V CDR1 and CDR2: MDHEN, SYDVKM. The V end was cut by 3 bases, the J end by 10 bases, with 17 bases between. The CDR3 protein is CASSFEVRFPAQYF. The CDR3 DNA is TGTGCCAGCAGTTTCGAGGTCAGATTTCCGGCGCAGTATTTT.

The chain couples TRBV28 to TRBJ1-1; D call uncertain. The CDR3 loop spans 15 amino acids. The V end was cut by 2 bases, the J end by 8 bases, with 18 bases between. CDR1 and CDR2 (germline): MDHEN, SYDVKM. CDR3 sequence: CASSLRPVGGSEAFF. The DNA for the CDR3 is TGTGCCAGCAGTTTACGCCCGGTGGGAGGGTCCGAAGCTTTCTTT.

This rearrangement joins TRBV4-1 to TRBJ2-1, with 10 nucleotides matching TRBD1. This CDR3 has 17 residues. Per germline, CDR1 MGHRA and CDR2 YSYEKL. The J segment lost 6 bases and the V segment lost 2 bases, leaving 10 bases of the junction unmatched. Here the CDR3 DNA reads TGCGCCAGCAGCCAACGGTCCCGGGACAGGGGACGCAATGAGCAGTTCTTC. Its protein product is CASSQRSRDRGRNEQFF.

The chain joins TRBV5-1 to TRBJ2-1, with TRBD1 matching over 10 bases. Germline V lookup: CDR1 SGHRS, CDR2 YFSETQ. This CDR3 has 14 residues. V lost 4 bases to trimming and J lost 9 bases; unmatched junction nucleotides: 7. Written as DNA, the CDR3 is TGCGCCAGCAGCAGCGGAAGGACAGGGGGTGAGCAGTTCTTC. Protein: CASSSGRTGGEQFF.

This clone was seen only a few times. The rearrangement uses TRBV28 and TRBJ1-3; weak D call: TRBD1 (6 bases). The CDR3 has 17 amino acids. CDR1 is MDHEN and CDR2 is SYDVKM in the germline V gene. Trimming left V 5 bases short and J 0 bases short, with 17 bases between. The CDR3 nucleotides are TGTGCCAGCAGTCCCACCCCGACAGGAGACTCTGGAAACACCATATATTTT. This gives the protein CASSPTPTGDSGNTIYF.

The chain links TRBV5-1 to TRBJ2-7, with TRBD1 matching over 7 bases. The V segment lost 7 bases and the J segment 6 bases; nucleotides outside the gene matches: 13. The CDR3 consists of 14 residues. Germline CDR1 is SGHRS and CDR2 is YFSETQ. CDR3 amino acids: CASSTGTEFFEQYF. CDR3 bases: TGCGCCAGCTCTACCGGGACAGAGTTCTTCGAGCAGTACTTC.

The rearrangement joins TRBV29-1 to TRBJ1-2; perhaps TRBD1 as D (6 bases). The V gene's germline CDR1 is SQVTM and CDR2 ANQGSEA. This CDR3 has 14 residues. V lost 0 bases and J 4 bases, leaving 12 bases between the germline ends. CDR3 DNA: TGCAGCGTTGAAGAAGGGGGGGTTGTCTATGGCTACACCTTC. This translates into CSVEEGGVVYGYTF.

V usage is TRBV27 and J usage is TRBJ2-2; D perhaps matches TRBD2 (5 bases). This CDR3 contains 16 residues. In germline, CDR1 is MNHEY, CDR2 SMNVEV (reference sequence). The germline V and J ends were trimmed by 5 bases and 1 base, with 14 bases remaining between them. The CDR3 here is CASSPGLLLNTGELFF. CDR3 nucleotide sequence: TGTGCCAGCAGTCCCGGACTGCTCTTGAACACCGGGGAGCTGTTTTTT.

V usage is TRBV28 and J usage is TRBJ1-1; no definite D call. The CDR3 is made up of 13 amino acids. Germline V lookup: CDR1 MDHEN, CDR2 SYDVKM. Trimming removed 3 bases from V and 3 bases from J, with 8 bases in between. CDR3 sequence: CASSFNSHTEAFF. The CDR3, as DNA: TGTGCCAGCAGTTTTAACAGCCACACTGAAGCTTTCTTT.

This clone was recorded only once. V usage is TRBV24-1 and J usage is TRBJ2-5; the D gene is possibly TRBD2 (7 bases). The CDR3 is made up of 15 amino acids. The germline V gene encodes CDR1 KGHDR and CDR2 SFDVKD. Trimming left V 4 bases short and J 5 bases short, with 16 bases between. CDR3 nucleotide sequence: TGTGCCACCAGTGACCTAGGGGGGGGGTCGGAGACCCAGTACTTC. Its protein is CATSDLGGGSETQYF.

The chain has TRBV7-9 and TRBJ1-1; the D is unclear. Looked up from germline, CDR1 is SEHNR and CDR2 is FQNEAQ (reference sequence). The CDR3 has 12 amino acids. V was trimmed by 1 base and J by 9 bases, leaving 9 bases between them. The CDR3 region has the DNA TGTGCCAGCAGCTTAGACACCTCCCAAGCTTTCTTT. This gives the protein CASSLDTSQAFF.

The sample holds one count of this clone. The chain recombines TRBV7-2 with TRBJ2-3; D perhaps matches TRBD2 (6 bases). V was trimmed by 3 bases and J by 0 bases, leaving 7 bases between them. Germline CDR1 reads SGHTA; CDR2 reads FQGNSA. CDR3 size: 14 residues. CDR3 sequence: CASSFGTSTDTQYF. The CDR3 DNA follows: TGTGCCAGCAGCTTCGGGACTAGCACAGATACGCAGTATTTT. The whole variable domain, remainder taken from reference TRBV7-2 and TRBJ2-3, is GAGVSQSPSNKVTEKGKDVELRCDPISGHTALYWYRQSLGQGLEFLIYFQGNSAPDKSGLPSDRFSAERTGGSVSTLTIQRTQQEDSAVYLCASSFGTSTDTQYFGPGTRLTVL.

The gene calls are TRBV30 and TRBJ1-6, with D uncertain. The CDR3 totals 12 residues. Germline V gene lookup returns CDR1 GTSNPN and CDR2 SVGIG (reference sequence). V was cut by 5 bases and J by 10 bases, with 12 bases left in between. This CDR3 reads CAWHLPGSPLHF. The CDR3 bases are TGTGCCTGGCACCTACCGGGATCACCCCTCCACTTT.

This chain links TRBV7-2 with TRBJ2-1; D unclear. Between the trimmed V and J ends, which lost 0 bases and 3 bases, there was a span of 12 bases. The CDR3 totals 16 residues. Germline CDR1 is SGHTA and CDR2 is FQGNSA. CDR3 in DNA: TGTGCCAGCAGCTTAGCGAGAAGCTCCCTCTACAATGAGCAGTTCTTC. Its protein is CASSLARSSLYNEQFF.

The J gene is TRBJ2-5, the V gene TRBV5-4; the D gene is possibly TRBD2 (6 bases). V lost 1 base and J 2 bases, leaving 9 bases between the germline ends. Germline CDR1 and CDR2: SGHNT and YYREEE (reference sequence). CDR3 size: 14 residues. In nucleotides, the CDR3 is TGTGCCAGCAGCTTGCGGGACTTACAAGAGACCCAGTACTTC. Protein sequence: CASSLRDLQETQYF.

The chain couples TRBV30 to TRBJ2-5; TRBD1 matches 9 bases. The CDR3 has 14 residues. V trimming: 5 bases; J trimming: 4 bases; junction bases outside the gene matches: 8. Germline V lookup: CDR1 GTSNPN, CDR2 SVGIG (reference sequence). The CDR3 coding sequence is TGTGCCTGGGACCCTACAGGGGGCGTAGAGACCCAGTACTTC. Protein sequence: CAWDPTGGVETQYF.

V and J are TRBV5-1 and TRBJ1-1, with D possibly being TRBD1 (6 bases). The CDR3 spans 15 residues. The V gene's germline CDR1 is SGHRS and CDR2 YFSETQ. V lost 4 bases to trimming and J lost 4 bases, with 17 bases between them. The CDR3 sequence is CASSRPQRGTTEAFF. As DNA, the CDR3 is TGCGCCAGCAGCCGGCCACAAAGGGGGACCACTGAAGCTTTCTTT.

The chain uses TRBV7-2 and TRBJ1-2; 11 bases match TRBD1. J lost 11 bases, V lost 4 bases, and 6 bases had no gene match. This CDR3 has 13 residues. CDR1 SGHTA and CDR2 FQGNSA come from the germline V gene. Here the CDR3 reads CASSWAGTGGYTF. The DNA of the CDR3 is TGTGCCAGCAGCTGGGCGGGGACAGGGGGTTACACCTTC.

This chain connects TRBV23-1 to TRBJ2-7; D is unclear. TRBV23-1 is an ORF for which the function is uncertain. There are 11 residues in the CDR3. V was shortened by 5 bases and J by 5 bases, with 7 bases between the two germline ends. The CDR3 nucleotides read TGCGCCAGCAGTACGGTGGACGAGCAGTACTTC. The encoded protein is CASSTVDEQYF.